A selection of T cell receptor beta chains follows, all from one sample in a study of CD8+CD57+ T cells in acquired aplastic anemia. TCRdb ran MiXCR on the reads and lists one entry per CDR3 protein. In the table there are some 140,000 distinct CDR3 sequences, approximately 52% of which are singletons. The sample was sorted CD4+, CD8+, or CD8+CD57+ T cells (not recorded which) from PBMCs. The receptors stem from a human donor with aplastic anemia. The CDR3 runs from the conserved cysteine through the conserved F or W. A D gene is named only where the DNA matches it firmly. For some rows the clone size is stated as once, few or many, or as a class when expanded; others skip it.

TRBJ2-1 | . | TRBD2 | TRBV5-6 | CASSLAGRGGYNEQFF | TGTGCCAGCAGCTTGGCCGGACGGGGGGGGTACAATGAGCAGTTCTTC
TRBJ2-5 | . | . | TRBV9 | CASSRLFATEVQETQYF | TGTGCCAGCAGCCGCCTGTTTGCGACAGAAGTCCAAGAGACCCAGTACTTC
TRBJ2-7 | once | . | TRBV7-9 | CASSPTVGEQYF | TGTGCCAGCAGCCCCACGGTCGGTGAGCAGTACTTC
TRBJ1-1 | . | . | TRBV20-1 | CSARDRRWGNTEAFF | TGCAGTGCTAGAGATCGGAGGTGGGGGAACACTGAAGCTTTCTTT
TRBJ2-1 | . | TRBD2 | TRBV10-3 | CAISSTSGGASVSEQFF | TGTGCCATCAGCAGCACTAGCGGGGGGGCCAGCGTTAGTGAGCAGTTCTTC
TRBJ1-1 | many | . | TRBV2 | CASSETQGLTEAFF | TGTGCCAGCAGTGAAACCCAGGGACTCACTGAAGCTTTCTTT
TRBJ2-3 | many | . | TRBV20-1 | CSARDPAGTATDTQYF | TGCAGTGCTAGAGATCCGGCGGGGACAGCCACAGATACGCAGTATTTT
TRBJ1-1 | many | . | TRBV6-2/TRBV6-3 | CASRLTVKNTEAFF | TGTGCCAGCAGGTTGACAGTGAAGAACACTGAAGCTTTCTTT
TRBJ2-6 | many | . | TRBV3-1 | CASSPPRAGANVLTF | TGTGCCAGCAGCCCACCAAGGGCTGGGGCCAACGTCCTGACTTTC
TRBJ2-7 | once | TRBD2 | TRBV7-2 | CASSRSGGEQYF | TGTGCCAGCAGTCGATCGGGGGGTGAGCAGTACTTC
TRBJ1-5 | many | . | TRBV7-8 | CASSSGPIHQPQHF | TGTGCCAGCAGCTCCGGACCTATCCATCAGCCCCAGCATTTT
TRBJ2-1 | . | TRBD1 | TRBV5-1 | CASSLLNQGAGHEQFF | TGCGCCAGCAGCTTACTAAATCAGGGGGCCGGCCATGAGCAGTTCTTC
TRBJ1-4 | . | TRBD1 | TRBV5-1 | CASSGGTENEKLFF | TGCGCCAGCAGCGGGGGGACAGAGAATGAAAAACTGTTTTTT
TRBJ1-2 | many | . | TRBV29-1 | CSARRGSNYGYTF | TGCAGCGCCCGGAGGGGGTCTAACTATGGCTACACCTTC
TRBJ2-7 | many | . | TRBV7-9 | CASSLGPGEIDEQYF | TGTGCCAGCAGCTTAGGGCCGGGAGAAATAGACGAGCAGTACTTC
TRBJ2-3 | . | TRBD2 | TRBV7-7 | CASSPGLARSTDTQYF | TGTGCTAGCAGCCCGGGACTAGCACGGAGCACAGATACGCAGTATTTT
TRBJ2-6 | . | . | TRBV27 | CASSSRANVLTF | TGTGCCAGCAGCTCTCGGGCCAACGTCCTGACTTTC
TRBJ2-5 | . | . | TRBV24-1 | CATSDFGDGQETQYF | TGTGCCACCAGTGATTTTGGGGACGGCCAAGAGACCCAGTACTTC
TRBJ2-3 | many | TRBD1 | TRBV24-1 | CATSDFHRGTDTQYF | TGTGCCACCAGTGATTTCCACAGGGGGACAGATACGCAGTATTTT
TRBJ2-5 | . | . | TRBV18 | CASSPGGGPQETQYF | TGTGCCAGCTCACCAGGGGGCGGCCCCCAAGAGACCCAGTACTTC
TRBJ2-7 | . | . | TRBV2 | CASKMTASFAYEQYF | TGTGCCAGCAAAATGACAGCTTCCTTCGCCTACGAGCAGTACTTC
TRBJ2-3 | many | . | TRBV4-3 | CASSHIKGSGTDTQYF | TGCGCCAGCAGCCACATAAAGGGCTCTGGCACAGATACGCAGTATTTT
TRBJ2-3 | . | . | TRBV24-1 | CATSNPGATDTQYF | TGTGCCACCAGTAATCCAGGGGCCACAGATACGCAGTATTTT
TRBJ1-4 | . | TRBD1 | TRBV2 | CASSDRDRGKLFF | TGTGCCAGCAGTGACAGGGACAGGGGTAAACTGTTTTTT
TRBJ1-1 | few | . | TRBV7-8 | CASSRTGNTEAFF | TGTGCCAGCAGCCGGACGGGGAACACTGAAGCTTTCTTT